Presented here are 18 T cell receptor beta chains from one specimen sequenced in a study of regulatory T cells in long-lasting Graves disease. Library construction for TCR beta used iRepertoire HTBI primers and Arm-PCR of CDR3 regions. MiXCR, run by TCRdb on the multiplex PCR reads, gives a single entry per CDR3 protein. The table records around 420,000 distinct CDR3 sequences, approximately 15% of them present only once. Indicated time point: newly diagnosed GD, antithyroid drugs for less than 3 months. Following extraction of RNA from PBMCs, that RNA was used to make the TCR library. This sample was shared with a second study, whose subject was T cells in Graves' hyperthyroidism and ophthalmopathy.

Specimen: peripheral blood mononuclear cells (PBMCs), collected at new diagnosis, from a patient treated with antithyroid drugs. These receptor sequences come from a woman aged 40 to 50 with Graves disease.

The rearrangement uses TRBV11-3 and TRBJ2-1, with 8 bases identical to TRBD2. The V and J ends lost 4 bases and 2 bases, in that order; junction bases with no gene match: 1. Looked up from germline, CDR1 is SGHNT and CDR2 is YENEEA. The CDR3 has 14 residues. CDR3 in DNA: TGTGCCAGCAGCTCCGGGGGGGCCTACAATGAGCAGTTCTTC. It yields the protein CASSSGGAYNEQFF.

V gene TRBV12-3 or TRBV12-4 combines with J gene TRBJ1-4, with 7 nucleotides matching TRBD1. CDR3 length: 14 amino acids. J lost 11 bases, V lost 2 bases, and 8 bases had no gene match. The CDR3 DNA is TGTGCCAGCAGTTTATCCGGACAGGCGTCGAAACTGTTTTTT. The encoded protein is CASSLSGQASKLFF.

This clonotype was counted at least ten times. The chain employs TRBV28 and TRBJ1-2; D is ambiguous. The length of the CDR3 is 13 residues. The V end lost 3 bases, the J end lost 2 bases, and 7 bases lay between the germline ends. The germline gives CDR1 MDHEN, CDR2 SYDVKM. CDR3: CASSLARNYGYTF. In nucleotides, the CDR3 is TGTGCCAGCAGTTTGGCACGGAACTATGGCTACACCTTC.

This clonotype came up a few times. This chain uses TRBV10-3 with TRBJ1-3; TRBD1 might be the D (5 bases). This CDR3 has 14 residues. The V end lost 6 bases, the J end lost 3 bases, and 12 bases lay between the germline ends. Germline V gives CDR1 ENHRY, CDR2 SYGVKD. CDR3 protein: CAIRLSGVGNTIYF. The CDR3 coding sequence is TGTGCCATCAGGTTGTCGGGGGTTGGAAACACCATATATTTT.

This clonotype came up many times. The CDR3, as DNA: TGTGCCAGCCGCGGAGGGGCCGTTAATAGAGATACGCAGTATTTT. Its translation: CASRGGAVNRDTQYF. The V and J genes are TRBV28 and TRBJ2-3, with TRBD2 as a possible D gene (6 bases). Germline assignment: CDR1 MDHEN and CDR2 SYDVKM. CDR3 size: 15 residues. Trimming cost V 8 bases and J 5 bases, with 20 bases left between them.

This clonotype showed up many times. The rearrangement uses TRBV12-3 or TRBV12-4 and TRBJ1-1; D may be TRBD1 (5 bases). V dropped 5 bases and J dropped 8 bases, with 15 bases sitting between them. The CDR3 length is 13 residues. The CDR3 spells CASSPLLGDEAFF. CDR3 coding DNA: TGTGCCAGCAGTCCTCTTTTGGGGGACGAAGCTTTCTTT.

This clonotype was detected many times. The chain recombines TRBV29-1 with TRBJ1-1; the match to TRBD1 covers 8 bases. CDR1 and CDR2 from the germline V gene are SQVTM and ANQGSEA. CDR3 length: 12 residues. J gave up 1 base and V 7 bases, and 2 bases lay outside the gene matches. CDR3 in DNA: TGCAGCGGACAGGGGACGAACACTGAAGCTTTCTTT. Protein: CSGQGTNTEAFF.

Details on this clonotype: The likely explanation is a read error, given a far larger clone one base away. The rearrangement uses TRBV12-3 or TRBV12-4 and TRBJ2-3; possibly TRBD2 for D (5 bases). Near its end, the DNA agrees better with TRBJ2-5, so the J call may be wrong. The CDR3 runs to 15 residues. The CDR3 sequence is CASSFRLKRTEAQYF. The CDR3 DNA reads TGTGCCAGCAGTTTCCGGCTCAAGCGGACGGAGGCCCAGTACTTC.

Only a few counts were recorded for this clonotype. This sequence joins TRBV27 and TRBJ1-1; unclear D gene. Trimming left V 6 bases short and J 3 bases short, with 14 bases between. The CDR3 spans 14 residues. The germline CDR1 and CDR2 sequences are MNHEY and SMNVEV (reference sequence). CDR3 nucleotides: TGTGCCAGCAGCCCCCGGGAAGCTTACACTGAAGCTTTCTTT. Translating it yields CASSPREAYTEAFF.

The chain employs TRBV11-2 and TRBJ1-1; TRBD1 might be the D (5 bases). In germline, CDR1 is SGHAT, CDR2 FQNNGV. Trimming took off 5 bases at V and 7 bases at J, with 17 bases between the two ends. This CDR3 region has 14 residues. CDR3 sequence (DNA): TGTGCCAGCAGCCCCCGGGGCAGGTTTGGTGAAGCTTTCTTT. It is translated as CASSPRGRFGEAFF.

This sequence joins TRBV6-2 or TRBV6-3 and TRBJ2-1, with 9 bases that match TRBD2. This CDR3 region has 14 residues. CDR1 and CDR2 (germline): MNHEY, SVGEGT. The junction had 7 bases not matched to a gene; V was cut back by 6 bases and J by 7 bases. Here the CDR3 DNA reads TGTGCCAGCAGAACAAGCGGGAGGAATAATGAGCAGTTCTTC. Amino acid sequence: CASRTSGRNNEQFF.

This clonotype came up many times. This chain links TRBV5-1 with TRBJ1-1; maybe TRBD1 (5 bases). Trimming stripped 3 bases from V and 0 bases from J, with 12 bases between. Germline CDR1 and CDR2: SGHRS and YFSETQ. The CDR3 is made up of 15 amino acids. CDR3 sequence reads: CASSSVQGLNTEAFF. The CDR3 bases are TGCGCCAGCAGCTCCGTGCAGGGACTGAACACTGAAGCTTTCTTT.

This clonotype showed up just a few times. The chain recombines TRBV7-9 with TRBJ2-1; TRBD2 is a possible D gene (6 bases). The germline V and J ends were trimmed by 5 bases and 6 bases, with 17 bases remaining between them. There are 15 residues in the CDR3. Germline V gives CDR1 SEHNR, CDR2 FQNEAQ (reference sequence). Here the CDR3 DNA reads TGTGCCAGCAGCCCCGGGACTCCACTTCGCAATGAGCAGTTCTTC. This sequence encodes CASSPGTPLRNEQFF.

In its sample, this clonotype was seen many times. An end of the junction does not agree with germline; a read error may underlie this. The chain is built from TRBV4-1 and TRBJ2-7; D uncertain. The germline V gene encodes CDR1 MGHRA and CDR2 YSYEKL. This CDR3 spans 12 amino acids. In DNA, the CDR3 is TGCGCCAGCAGCCAAGACGGGTACGCGCAGTACTTC. Translation: CASSQDGYAQYF.

The DNA of the CDR3 is TGTGCCAGTAGTATAGATTTGTTTCAGGGCGTGTGGTATGGCTACACCTTC. It is translated as CASSIDLFQGVWYGYTF. V is TRBV19 and J is TRBJ1-2; maybe TRBD1 (5 bases). The CDR3 is 17 amino acids. Germline lookup yields CDR1 LNHDA and CDR2 SQIVND (reference sequence). Trimming left V 0 bases short and J 5 bases short, with 19 bases between. Full variable domain (rest looked up from reference TRBV19 and TRBJ1-2): DGGITQSPKYLFRKEGQNVTLSCEQNLNHDAMYWYRQDPGQGLRLIYYSQIVNDFQKGDIAEGYSVSREKKESFPLTVTSAQKNPTAFYLCASSIDLFQGVWYGYTFGSGTRLTVV.

This clonotype has just a few counts. The genes are TRBV19 and TRBJ2-1, with 7 positions matching TRBD2. The CDR3 is 14 amino acids. Germline-derived CDR1 and CDR2 are LNHDA and SQIVND (reference sequence). V dropped 1 base and J dropped 7; count of bases not matched to a gene: 4. In nucleotides, the CDR3 is TGTGCCAGTAGTATAGCGGGAGGTTGGAATGAGCAGTTCTTC. This codes for CASSIAGGWNEQFF.

This clonotype occurred many times. The chain recombines TRBV29-1 with TRBJ2-3; TRBD2 agrees at 7 bases. The CDR3 has 14 residues. CDR1 and CDR2 from the germline V gene are SQVTM and ANQGSEA. V was clipped by 5 bases and J by 2 bases; unmatched bases: 7. CDR3 sequence (DNA): TGCAGCGTTCGGGCTAGCGGCCCCACAGATACGCAGTATTTT. The encoded protein is CSVRASGPTDTQYF.

This clonotype showed up many times. The DNA is left out, because the CDR3 cannot be placed on it with certainty; the CDR3 is given as TCRdb lists it. This sequence joins TRBV27 and TRBJ2-7; the DNA was not used to check the table's D call, TRBD1. The CDR3 is 15 residues long, ends included. Germline CDR1 MNHEY, CDR2 SMNVEV (reference sequence). The CDR3 reads CASSTSGQLSYEQYF.